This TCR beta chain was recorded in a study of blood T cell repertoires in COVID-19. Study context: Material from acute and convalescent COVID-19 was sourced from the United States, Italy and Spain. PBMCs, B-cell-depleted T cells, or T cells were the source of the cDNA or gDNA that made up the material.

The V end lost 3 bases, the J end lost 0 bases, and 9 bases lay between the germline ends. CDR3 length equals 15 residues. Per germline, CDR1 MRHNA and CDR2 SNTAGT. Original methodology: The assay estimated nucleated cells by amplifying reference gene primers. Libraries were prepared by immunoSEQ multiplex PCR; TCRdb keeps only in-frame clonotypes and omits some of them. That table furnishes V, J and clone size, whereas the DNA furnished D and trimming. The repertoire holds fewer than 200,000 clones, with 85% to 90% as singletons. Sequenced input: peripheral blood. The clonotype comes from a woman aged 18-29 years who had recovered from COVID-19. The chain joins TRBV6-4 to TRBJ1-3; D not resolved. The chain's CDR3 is CASSDGVLSGNTIYF. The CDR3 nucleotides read TGTGCCAGCAGTGATGGAGTGCTCTCTGGAAACACCATATATTTT.